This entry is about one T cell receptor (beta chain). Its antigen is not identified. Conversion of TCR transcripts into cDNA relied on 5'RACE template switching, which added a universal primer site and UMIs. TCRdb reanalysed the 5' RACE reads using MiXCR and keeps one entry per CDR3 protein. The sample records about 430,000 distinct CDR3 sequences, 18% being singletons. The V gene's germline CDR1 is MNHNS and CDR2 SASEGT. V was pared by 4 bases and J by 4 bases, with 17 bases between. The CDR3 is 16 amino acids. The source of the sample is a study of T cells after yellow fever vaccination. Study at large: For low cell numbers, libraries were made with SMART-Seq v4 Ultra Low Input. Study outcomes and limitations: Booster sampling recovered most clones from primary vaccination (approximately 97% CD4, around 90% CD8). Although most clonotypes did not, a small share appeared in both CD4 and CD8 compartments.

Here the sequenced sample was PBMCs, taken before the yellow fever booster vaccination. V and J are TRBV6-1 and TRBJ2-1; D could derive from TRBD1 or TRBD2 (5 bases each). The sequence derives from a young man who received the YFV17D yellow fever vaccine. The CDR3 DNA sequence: TGTGCCAGCAGTGCGACCGGGACGGATTATTACAATGAGCAGTTCTTC. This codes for CASSATGTDYYNEQFF.